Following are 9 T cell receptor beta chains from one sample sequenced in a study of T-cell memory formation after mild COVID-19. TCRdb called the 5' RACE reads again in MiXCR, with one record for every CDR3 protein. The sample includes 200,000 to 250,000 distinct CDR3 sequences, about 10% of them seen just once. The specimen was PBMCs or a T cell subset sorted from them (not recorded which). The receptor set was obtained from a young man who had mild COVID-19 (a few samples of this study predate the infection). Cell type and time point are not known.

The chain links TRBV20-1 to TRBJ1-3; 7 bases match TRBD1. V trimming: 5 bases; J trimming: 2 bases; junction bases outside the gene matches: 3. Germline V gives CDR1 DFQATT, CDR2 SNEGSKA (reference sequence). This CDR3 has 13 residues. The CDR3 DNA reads TGCAGTGCTTGGGACAGCACTGGAAACACCATATATTTT. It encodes CSAWDSTGNTIYF.

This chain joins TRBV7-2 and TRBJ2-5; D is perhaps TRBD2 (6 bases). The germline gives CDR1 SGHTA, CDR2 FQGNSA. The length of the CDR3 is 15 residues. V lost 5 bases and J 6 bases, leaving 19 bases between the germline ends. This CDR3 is CASSRATRTPKTQYF. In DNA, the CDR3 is TGTGCCAGCAGCCGCGCGACTAGAACCCCAAAGACCCAGTACTTC.

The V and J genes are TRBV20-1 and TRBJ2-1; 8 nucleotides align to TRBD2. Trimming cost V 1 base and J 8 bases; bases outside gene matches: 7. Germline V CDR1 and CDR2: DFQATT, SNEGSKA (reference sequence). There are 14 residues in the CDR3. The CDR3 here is CSARGGGLADEQFF. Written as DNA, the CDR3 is TGCAGTGCTAGAGGGGGCGGACTAGCTGATGAGCAGTTCTTC.

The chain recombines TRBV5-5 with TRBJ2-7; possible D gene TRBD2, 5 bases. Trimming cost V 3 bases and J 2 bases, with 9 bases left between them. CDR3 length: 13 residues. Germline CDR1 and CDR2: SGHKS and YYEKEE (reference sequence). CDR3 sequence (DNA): TGTGCCAGCAGCTCGGGGTCCACCTACGAGCAGTACTTC. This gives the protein CASSSGSTYEQYF.

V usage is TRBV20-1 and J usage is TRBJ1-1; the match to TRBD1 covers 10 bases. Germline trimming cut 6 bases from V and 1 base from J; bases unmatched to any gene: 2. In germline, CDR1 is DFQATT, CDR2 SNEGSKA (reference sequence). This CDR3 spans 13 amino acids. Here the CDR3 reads CSARDRGNTEAFF. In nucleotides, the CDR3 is TGCAGTGCCAGGGACAGGGGGAACACTGAAGCTTTCTTT.

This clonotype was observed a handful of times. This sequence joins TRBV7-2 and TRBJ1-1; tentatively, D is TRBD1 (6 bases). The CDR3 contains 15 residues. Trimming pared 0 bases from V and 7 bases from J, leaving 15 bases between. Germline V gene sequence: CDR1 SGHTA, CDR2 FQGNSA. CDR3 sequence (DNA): TGTGCCAGCAGCTTAGCGAACCAGGGGATAGATGAAGCTTTCTTT. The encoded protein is CASSLANQGIDEAFF.

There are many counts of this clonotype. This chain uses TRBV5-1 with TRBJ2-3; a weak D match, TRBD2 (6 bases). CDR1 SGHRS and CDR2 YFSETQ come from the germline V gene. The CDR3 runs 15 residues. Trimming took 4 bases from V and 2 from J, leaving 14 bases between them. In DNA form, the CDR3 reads TGCGCCAGCAGCCCGGGACGGGGGAACACAGATACGCAGTATTTT. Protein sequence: CASSPGRGNTDTQYF.

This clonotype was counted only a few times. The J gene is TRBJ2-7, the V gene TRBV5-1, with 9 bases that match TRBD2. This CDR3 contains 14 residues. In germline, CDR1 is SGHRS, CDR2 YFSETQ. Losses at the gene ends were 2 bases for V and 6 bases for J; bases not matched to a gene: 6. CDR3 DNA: TGCGCCAGCAGCTTTTCCCAAGCGGGGGGCGAGCAGTACTTC. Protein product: CASSFSQAGGEQYF.

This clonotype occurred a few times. CDR3 bases: TGTGCCAGCTCAAACCGGGACAGGGGGATCTCTGGAAACACCATATATTTT. Translated: CASSNRDRGISGNTIYF. The chain combines TRBV18 with TRBJ1-3; 11 bases match TRBD1. The CDR3 has 17 amino acids. J gave up 0 bases and V 5 bases, and 6 bases lay outside the gene matches. Looked up from germline, CDR1 is KGHSH and CDR2 is LQKENI.